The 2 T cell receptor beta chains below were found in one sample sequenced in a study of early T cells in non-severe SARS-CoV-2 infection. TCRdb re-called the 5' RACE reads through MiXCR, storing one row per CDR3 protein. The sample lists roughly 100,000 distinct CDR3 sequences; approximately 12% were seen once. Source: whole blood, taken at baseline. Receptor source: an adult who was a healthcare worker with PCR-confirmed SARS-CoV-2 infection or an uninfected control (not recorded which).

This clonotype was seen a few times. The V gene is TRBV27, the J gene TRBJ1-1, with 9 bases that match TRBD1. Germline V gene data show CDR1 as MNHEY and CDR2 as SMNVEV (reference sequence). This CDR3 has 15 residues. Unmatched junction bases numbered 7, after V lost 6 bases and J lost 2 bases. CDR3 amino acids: CASRRTGEGNTEAFF. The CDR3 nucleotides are TGTGCCAGCAGGCGGACAGGGGAGGGTAACACTGAAGCTTTCTTT.

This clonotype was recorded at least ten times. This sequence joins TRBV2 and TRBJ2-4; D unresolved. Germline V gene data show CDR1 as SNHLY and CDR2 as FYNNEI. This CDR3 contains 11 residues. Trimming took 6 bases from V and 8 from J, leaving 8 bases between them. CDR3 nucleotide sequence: TGTGCCAGCAGGCAGCTGGACATTCAGTACTTC. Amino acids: CASRQLDIQYF.